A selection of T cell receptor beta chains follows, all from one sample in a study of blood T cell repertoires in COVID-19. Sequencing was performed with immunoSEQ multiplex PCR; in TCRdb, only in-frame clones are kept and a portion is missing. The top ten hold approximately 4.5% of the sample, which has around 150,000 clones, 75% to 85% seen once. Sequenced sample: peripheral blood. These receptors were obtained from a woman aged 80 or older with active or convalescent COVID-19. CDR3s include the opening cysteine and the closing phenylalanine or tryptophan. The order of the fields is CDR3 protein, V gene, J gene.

CDR3: CASSYAQGAGTF
V: TRBV28
J: TRBJ1-2

CDR3: CASSPSGARNTEAFF
V: TRBV2
J: TRBJ1-1

CDR3: CASSLASTGFAGELFF
V: TRBV5-1
J: TRBJ2-2

CDR3: CASSLTGQPQHF
V: TRBV5-1
J: TRBJ1-5

CDR3: CASNFNRGQDYGYTF
V: TRBV2
J: TRBJ1-2

CDR3: CATSRGDRGDEKLFF
V: TRBV15
J: TRBJ1-4

CDR3: CAWTPGQGNSPLHF
V: TRBV30
J: TRBJ1-6

CDR3: CASSPGGRFNPSGYTF
V: TRBV5-1
J: TRBJ1-2

CDR3: CASSVSGTRVYNEQFF
V: TRBV5-1
J: TRBJ2-1

CDR3: CASSVDFGTGYFYEQFF
V: TRBV9
J: TRBJ2-1

CDR3: CSVESTGNYGYTF
V: TRBV29-1
J: TRBJ1-2

CDR3: CASSLAVRGRAQNTEAFF
V: TRBV11-2
J: TRBJ1-1

CDR3: CASSLGTGNSYNSPLHF
V: TRBV5-4
J: TRBJ1-6

CDR3: CASTGGGYEQYF
V: TRBV19
J: TRBJ2-7

CDR3: CASRDRDREFLEQAFF
V: TRBV5-1
J: TRBJ1-1

CDR3: CASSLAEPTEAFF
V: TRBV5-8
J: TRBJ1-1

CDR3: CASSSPRRLGPYNEQFF
V: TRBV7-8
J: TRBJ2-1

CDR3: CASSPAPGVTYEQYF
V: TRBV5-1
J: TRBJ2-7

CDR3: CASSPGIAADASYGYTF
V: TRBV18
J: TRBJ1-2

CDR3: CASSLMRGSLDNEQFF
V: TRBV7-8
J: TRBJ2-1

CDR3: CASSYFLGTGAINYGYTF
V: TRBV6-2/TRBV6-3
J: TRBJ1-2

CDR3: CASSTPPPGKEDEKLFF
V: TRBV7-9
J: TRBJ1-4

CDR3: CASSLRGGGGYTF
V: TRBV27
J: TRBJ1-2

CDR3: CASKRRTGGNTEAFF
V: TRBV6-5
J: TRBJ1-1

CDR3: CASSPRQGWETQYF
V: TRBV19
J: TRBJ2-5

CDR3: CASSITGSNYGYTF
V: TRBV19
J: TRBJ1-2

CDR3: CASSGTGVTYEQYF
V: TRBV6-6
J: TRBJ2-7

CDR3: CASSPKPAGGRDTEAFF
V: TRBV18
J: TRBJ1-1

CDR3: CASSLGGTILPQHF
V: TRBV28
J: TRBJ1-5

CDR3: CASSPVVSTGNEQFF
V: TRBV6-5
J: TRBJ2-1

CDR3: CASLPWDTGGYEQYF
V: TRBV2
J: TRBJ2-7

CDR3: CASAWGPNGETQYF
V: TRBV27
J: TRBJ2-5

CDR3: CASRETGIRTEAFF
V: TRBV2
J: TRBJ1-1

CDR3: CASKGQLNSPLHF
V: TRBV6-6
J: TRBJ1-6

CDR3: CASDRTGNLGSNQPQHF
V: TRBV19
J: TRBJ1-5

CDR3: CSTRQGGNTEAFF
V: TRBV29-1
J: TRBJ1-1

CDR3: CASSLEQGNYGYTF
V: TRBV28
J: TRBJ1-2

CDR3: CASSLDRVQETQYF
V: TRBV5-1
J: TRBJ2-5

CDR3: CASSRDNGETQYF
V: TRBV7-3
J: TRBJ2-5

CDR3: CASSAQGQGTDTQYF
V: TRBV19
J: TRBJ2-3

CDR3: CASSSTAMNTEAFF
V: TRBV5-8
J: TRBJ1-1

CDR3: CASSSEGVQNSPLHF
V: TRBV9
J: TRBJ1-6

CDR3: CASSGRGSYGYTF
V: TRBV12-3/TRBV12-4
J: TRBJ1-2

CDR3: CASSLLMENYGYTF
V: TRBV7-9
J: TRBJ1-2

CDR3: CASSRQALWETQYF
V: TRBV5-6
J: TRBJ2-5

CDR3: CASSQVLSSGAKNIQYF
V: TRBV4-3
J: TRBJ2-4

CDR3: CASSQGQGANYGYTF
V: TRBV11-2
J: TRBJ1-2

CDR3: CAWSTSWRDSGSFF
V: TRBV30
J: TRBJ1-1

CDR3: CASSLNQVTGIFVQYF
V: TRBV7-3
J: TRBJ2-7

CDR3: CASSLARVSYQPQHF
V: TRBV7-8
J: TRBJ1-5

CDR3: CASSLSGNTIYF
V: TRBV12-3/TRBV12-4
J: TRBJ1-3

CDR3: CASSVEPDMTYEQYF
V: TRBV9
J: TRBJ2-7

CDR3: CASSSTTQGHQPQHF
V: TRBV27
J: TRBJ1-5

CDR3: CASGLVRLAGGPFETQYF
V: TRBV12-5
J: TRBJ2-5

CDR3: CASRKDSGGTGELFF
V: TRBV7-3
J: TRBJ2-2